These 20 T cell receptor beta chains originate from one sample sequenced in a study of T cell responses to AZD1222 COVID-19 vaccine. The table came from immunoSEQ multiplex PCR; TCRdb's copy has only in-frame clones and leaves some out. This sample yields 100,000 to 150,000 clones, of which 75% to 90% are seen a single time; approximately 1.5% belongs to the top ten. The material was peripheral blood, obtained on day 0 of AZD1222 vaccination. These receptors were obtained from an adult in good health.

The CDR3 DNA is TGTGCCAGCAGTCTGACAGGGGGCACAGATACGCAGTATTTT. Its translation: CASSLTGGTDTQYF. This rearrangement joins TRBV2 to TRBJ2-3; 8 nucleotides match TRBD1. There are 14 residues in the CDR3. The germline CDR1 and CDR2 sequences are SNHLY and FYNNEI. V trimming: 5 bases; J trimming: 1 base; junction bases outside the gene matches: 2.

The V call is TRBV5-1, the J call TRBJ1-3; D unclear. CDR3 length: 13 amino acids. Germline CDR1 and CDR2: SGHRS and YFSETQ. V dropped 3 bases and J dropped 0 bases, with 4 bases sitting between them. In DNA form, the CDR3 reads TGCGCCAGCAGCTCAGCCTCTGGAAACACCATATATTTT. This codes for CASSSASGNTIYF.

In this sample, this clone turned up once. The chain employs TRBV3-1 (or the pseudogene TRBV3-2) and TRBJ2-6, with D maybe TRBD1 (5 bases). CDR3 size: 16 residues. Germline V gene sequence: CDR1 LGHDT, CDR2 YNNKEL (reference sequence). Trimming shortened V by 5 bases and J by 0 bases, and 11 bases separated the two germline ends. The CDR3 here is CASSERQISGANVLTF. The DNA for the CDR3 is TGTGCCAGCAGCGAAAGACAGATCTCTGGGGCCAACGTCCTGACTTTC.

This sequence joins TRBV24-1 and TRBJ2-2; possible D gene TRBD2, 6 bases. The ends were cut back, 6 bases at V and 5 bases at J, with 12 bases in the middle. In germline, CDR1 is KGHDR, CDR2 SFDVKD. CDR3 length: 14 amino acids. The CDR3 bases are TGTGCCACCAGTCCAGGAGGGTTTACCGGGGAGCTGTTTTTT. Protein: CATSPGGFTGELFF.

The chain joins TRBV18 to TRBJ1-1; D is ambiguous. CDR1 KGHSH and CDR2 LQKENI come from the germline V gene. Trimming took off 2 bases at V and 5 bases at J, with 9 bases between the two ends. The CDR3 spans 13 residues. CDR3 loop: CASSPKVRTEAFF. Written as DNA, the CDR3 is TGTGCCAGCTCACCAAAGGTCCGGACTGAAGCTTTCTTT.

The rearrangement uses TRBV24-1 and TRBJ1-4; TRBD1 matches at 9 bases. V dropped 5 bases and J dropped 5; count of bases not matched to a gene: 5. The CDR3 has 15 amino acids. Germline V CDR1 and CDR2: KGHDR, SFDVKD. The CDR3 loop is CATSGGQGWNEKLFF. The CDR3, as DNA: TGTGCCACCAGTGGGGGACAGGGATGGAATGAAAAACTGTTTTTT.

The V gene is TRBV12-3 or TRBV12-4, the J gene TRBJ1-2; no clear D gene. Trimming took 5 bases from V and 3 from J, leaving 10 bases between them. The CDR3 consists of 13 residues. As DNA, the CDR3 is TGTGCCAGCAGTCTAGGGCCGGACTATGGCTACACCTTC. Encoded protein: CASSLGPDYGYTF.

The V and J genes are TRBV9 and TRBJ1-3; D is perhaps TRBD1 (5 bases). Trimming removed 3 bases from V and 4 bases from J, with 14 bases in between. The length of the CDR3 is 15 residues. Germline CDR1 is SGDLS and CDR2 is YYNGEE. The CDR3 sequence: CASSGGEYRGNTIYF. DNA for the CDR3: TGTGCCAGCAGCGGGGGAGAATACAGGGGAAACACCATATATTTT.

This clone has only one observation. The chain uses TRBV30 and TRBJ1-1, with unresolved D. CDR1 is GTSNPN and CDR2 is SVGIG in the germline V gene (reference sequence). The CDR3 runs to 15 residues. V was trimmed by 2 bases and J by 0 bases, leaving 13 bases between them. CDR3 protein: CAWSPGFLMNTEAFF. As DNA, the CDR3 is TGTGCCTGGAGTCCCGGTTTCCTGATGAACACTGAAGCTTTCTTT.

The chain employs TRBV15 and TRBJ2-7, with D unresolved. The CDR3 covers 13 residues. Germline lookup yields CDR1 LNHNV and CDR2 YYDKDF (reference sequence). Trimming removed 0 bases at V and 6 bases at J, with 9 bases between. The CDR3 DNA follows: TGTGCCACCAGCAGAGATCCCGGTTCCGAGCAGTACTTC. Translated, it gives CATSRDPGSEQYF.

This chain uses TRBV12-3 or TRBV12-4 with TRBJ2-7; no definite D call. The CDR3 consists of 13 residues. V was trimmed by 0 bases and J by 9 bases, leaving 12 bases between them. In nucleotides, the CDR3 is TGTGCCAGCAGTTTAGCTGCCGGGTTGAGGCAGTACTTC. It specifies CASSLAAGLRQYF.

DNA for the CDR3: TGCAGCGTCTCCGGGACAGGGCGAGGAAACTATGGCTACACCTTC. This codes for CSVSGTGRGNYGYTF. The chain joins TRBV29-1 to TRBJ1-2, with 9 bases that match TRBD1. The germline gives CDR1 SQVTM, CDR2 ANQGSEA. With 6 bases clipped from V and 2 bases from J, the junction kept 10 bases outside the gene matches. The CDR3 is 15 amino acids.

This sequence joins TRBV7-9 and TRBJ2-2; 7 positions match TRBD1. Germline CDR1 is SEHNR and CDR2 is FQNEAQ (reference sequence). J was trimmed by 8 bases and V by 5 bases; bases with no gene match: 8. This CDR3 comprises 14 residues. The DNA of the CDR3 is TGTGCCAGCAGCCCTACAGGGGCAGGAGGGGAGCTGTTTTTT. This codes for CASSPTGAGGELFF. Full variable domain (rest looked up from reference TRBV7-9 and TRBJ2-2): DTGVSQNPRHKITKRGQNVTFRCDPISEHNRLYWYRQTLGQGPEFLTYFQNEAQLEKSRLLSDRFSAERPKGSFSTLEIQRTEQGDSAMYLCASSPTGAGGELFFGEGSRLTVL.

The V call is TRBV2, the J call TRBJ1-4; D possibly corresponds to TRBD1 (5 bases). The CDR3 contains 15 residues. The ends were cut back, 2 bases at V and 8 bases at J, with 15 bases in the middle. CDR1 is SNHLY, CDR2 FYNNEI, per germline. The CDR3 DNA reads TGTGCCAGCAGTGAATTACGGGGACCCGGAGAAAAACTGTTTTTT. This encodes CASSELRGPGEKLFF.

The V and J genes are TRBV5-4 and TRBJ2-2; the match to TRBD2 covers 7 bases. The ends lost 3 bases at V and 6 bases at J; junction bases unmatched: 5. The CDR3 runs to 14 residues. Germline lookup yields CDR1 SGHNT and CDR2 YYREEE (reference sequence). The CDR3: CASSWTGGAGELFF. The CDR3 DNA sequence: TGTGCCAGCAGCTGGACGGGGGGTGCCGGGGAGCTGTTTTTT.

The J gene is TRBJ1-4, the V gene TRBV6-5; TRBD1 is a possible D gene (6 bases). Deletions cut 0 bases from V and 6 bases from J, with 8 bases between. Germline lookup yields CDR1 MNHEY and CDR2 SVGAGI. CDR3 size: 14 residues. CDR3 region: CASSYSGGDEKLFF. Here the CDR3 DNA reads TGTGCCAGCAGTTACTCAGGGGGAGATGAAAAACTGTTTTTT.

This chain links TRBV4-1 with TRBJ2-3, with TRBD2 matching over 8 bases. Germline-derived CDR1 and CDR2 are MGHRA and YSYEKL. The CDR3 is 17 amino acids. J was trimmed by 4 bases and V by 0 bases; bases with no gene match: 9. Here the CDR3 DNA reads TGCGCCAGCAGCCAAGATCGATCCAGCGGGGGAGCAGATACGCAGTATTTT. Amino acids: CASSQDRSSGGADTQYF.

V usage is TRBV14 and J usage is TRBJ1-1; possible D gene TRBD1, 5 bases. From germline, CDR1 is SGHDN and CDR2 FVKESK. V was pared by 7 bases and J by 5 bases, with 14 bases between. The CDR3 has 13 residues. CDR3 in DNA: TGTGCCAGCACCCATCAGGGAGATACTGAAGCTTTCTTT. This translates into CASTHQGDTEAFF.

The chain employs TRBV7-3 and TRBJ1-6, with TRBD1 matching 8 bases. V lost 8 bases to trimming and J lost 10 bases; unmatched junction nucleotides: 7. Germline assignment: CDR1 SGHTA and CDR2 FQGTGA. The CDR3 has 13 amino acids. The CDR3 DNA reads TGTGCCAGCTCCACAGGGGGGAAGTCACCCCTCCACTTT. Translated: CASSTGGKSPLHF.

The V gene is TRBV6-5, the J gene TRBJ1-2; D unresolved. This CDR3 spans 14 amino acids. V lost 0 bases and J lost 5, with 10 bases in between. Germline CDR1 reads MNHEY; CDR2 reads SVGAGI. CDR3 bases: TGTGCCAGCAGTTACTCCGACGGTCCGTATGGCTACACCTTC. Amino acids: CASSYSDGPYGYTF.